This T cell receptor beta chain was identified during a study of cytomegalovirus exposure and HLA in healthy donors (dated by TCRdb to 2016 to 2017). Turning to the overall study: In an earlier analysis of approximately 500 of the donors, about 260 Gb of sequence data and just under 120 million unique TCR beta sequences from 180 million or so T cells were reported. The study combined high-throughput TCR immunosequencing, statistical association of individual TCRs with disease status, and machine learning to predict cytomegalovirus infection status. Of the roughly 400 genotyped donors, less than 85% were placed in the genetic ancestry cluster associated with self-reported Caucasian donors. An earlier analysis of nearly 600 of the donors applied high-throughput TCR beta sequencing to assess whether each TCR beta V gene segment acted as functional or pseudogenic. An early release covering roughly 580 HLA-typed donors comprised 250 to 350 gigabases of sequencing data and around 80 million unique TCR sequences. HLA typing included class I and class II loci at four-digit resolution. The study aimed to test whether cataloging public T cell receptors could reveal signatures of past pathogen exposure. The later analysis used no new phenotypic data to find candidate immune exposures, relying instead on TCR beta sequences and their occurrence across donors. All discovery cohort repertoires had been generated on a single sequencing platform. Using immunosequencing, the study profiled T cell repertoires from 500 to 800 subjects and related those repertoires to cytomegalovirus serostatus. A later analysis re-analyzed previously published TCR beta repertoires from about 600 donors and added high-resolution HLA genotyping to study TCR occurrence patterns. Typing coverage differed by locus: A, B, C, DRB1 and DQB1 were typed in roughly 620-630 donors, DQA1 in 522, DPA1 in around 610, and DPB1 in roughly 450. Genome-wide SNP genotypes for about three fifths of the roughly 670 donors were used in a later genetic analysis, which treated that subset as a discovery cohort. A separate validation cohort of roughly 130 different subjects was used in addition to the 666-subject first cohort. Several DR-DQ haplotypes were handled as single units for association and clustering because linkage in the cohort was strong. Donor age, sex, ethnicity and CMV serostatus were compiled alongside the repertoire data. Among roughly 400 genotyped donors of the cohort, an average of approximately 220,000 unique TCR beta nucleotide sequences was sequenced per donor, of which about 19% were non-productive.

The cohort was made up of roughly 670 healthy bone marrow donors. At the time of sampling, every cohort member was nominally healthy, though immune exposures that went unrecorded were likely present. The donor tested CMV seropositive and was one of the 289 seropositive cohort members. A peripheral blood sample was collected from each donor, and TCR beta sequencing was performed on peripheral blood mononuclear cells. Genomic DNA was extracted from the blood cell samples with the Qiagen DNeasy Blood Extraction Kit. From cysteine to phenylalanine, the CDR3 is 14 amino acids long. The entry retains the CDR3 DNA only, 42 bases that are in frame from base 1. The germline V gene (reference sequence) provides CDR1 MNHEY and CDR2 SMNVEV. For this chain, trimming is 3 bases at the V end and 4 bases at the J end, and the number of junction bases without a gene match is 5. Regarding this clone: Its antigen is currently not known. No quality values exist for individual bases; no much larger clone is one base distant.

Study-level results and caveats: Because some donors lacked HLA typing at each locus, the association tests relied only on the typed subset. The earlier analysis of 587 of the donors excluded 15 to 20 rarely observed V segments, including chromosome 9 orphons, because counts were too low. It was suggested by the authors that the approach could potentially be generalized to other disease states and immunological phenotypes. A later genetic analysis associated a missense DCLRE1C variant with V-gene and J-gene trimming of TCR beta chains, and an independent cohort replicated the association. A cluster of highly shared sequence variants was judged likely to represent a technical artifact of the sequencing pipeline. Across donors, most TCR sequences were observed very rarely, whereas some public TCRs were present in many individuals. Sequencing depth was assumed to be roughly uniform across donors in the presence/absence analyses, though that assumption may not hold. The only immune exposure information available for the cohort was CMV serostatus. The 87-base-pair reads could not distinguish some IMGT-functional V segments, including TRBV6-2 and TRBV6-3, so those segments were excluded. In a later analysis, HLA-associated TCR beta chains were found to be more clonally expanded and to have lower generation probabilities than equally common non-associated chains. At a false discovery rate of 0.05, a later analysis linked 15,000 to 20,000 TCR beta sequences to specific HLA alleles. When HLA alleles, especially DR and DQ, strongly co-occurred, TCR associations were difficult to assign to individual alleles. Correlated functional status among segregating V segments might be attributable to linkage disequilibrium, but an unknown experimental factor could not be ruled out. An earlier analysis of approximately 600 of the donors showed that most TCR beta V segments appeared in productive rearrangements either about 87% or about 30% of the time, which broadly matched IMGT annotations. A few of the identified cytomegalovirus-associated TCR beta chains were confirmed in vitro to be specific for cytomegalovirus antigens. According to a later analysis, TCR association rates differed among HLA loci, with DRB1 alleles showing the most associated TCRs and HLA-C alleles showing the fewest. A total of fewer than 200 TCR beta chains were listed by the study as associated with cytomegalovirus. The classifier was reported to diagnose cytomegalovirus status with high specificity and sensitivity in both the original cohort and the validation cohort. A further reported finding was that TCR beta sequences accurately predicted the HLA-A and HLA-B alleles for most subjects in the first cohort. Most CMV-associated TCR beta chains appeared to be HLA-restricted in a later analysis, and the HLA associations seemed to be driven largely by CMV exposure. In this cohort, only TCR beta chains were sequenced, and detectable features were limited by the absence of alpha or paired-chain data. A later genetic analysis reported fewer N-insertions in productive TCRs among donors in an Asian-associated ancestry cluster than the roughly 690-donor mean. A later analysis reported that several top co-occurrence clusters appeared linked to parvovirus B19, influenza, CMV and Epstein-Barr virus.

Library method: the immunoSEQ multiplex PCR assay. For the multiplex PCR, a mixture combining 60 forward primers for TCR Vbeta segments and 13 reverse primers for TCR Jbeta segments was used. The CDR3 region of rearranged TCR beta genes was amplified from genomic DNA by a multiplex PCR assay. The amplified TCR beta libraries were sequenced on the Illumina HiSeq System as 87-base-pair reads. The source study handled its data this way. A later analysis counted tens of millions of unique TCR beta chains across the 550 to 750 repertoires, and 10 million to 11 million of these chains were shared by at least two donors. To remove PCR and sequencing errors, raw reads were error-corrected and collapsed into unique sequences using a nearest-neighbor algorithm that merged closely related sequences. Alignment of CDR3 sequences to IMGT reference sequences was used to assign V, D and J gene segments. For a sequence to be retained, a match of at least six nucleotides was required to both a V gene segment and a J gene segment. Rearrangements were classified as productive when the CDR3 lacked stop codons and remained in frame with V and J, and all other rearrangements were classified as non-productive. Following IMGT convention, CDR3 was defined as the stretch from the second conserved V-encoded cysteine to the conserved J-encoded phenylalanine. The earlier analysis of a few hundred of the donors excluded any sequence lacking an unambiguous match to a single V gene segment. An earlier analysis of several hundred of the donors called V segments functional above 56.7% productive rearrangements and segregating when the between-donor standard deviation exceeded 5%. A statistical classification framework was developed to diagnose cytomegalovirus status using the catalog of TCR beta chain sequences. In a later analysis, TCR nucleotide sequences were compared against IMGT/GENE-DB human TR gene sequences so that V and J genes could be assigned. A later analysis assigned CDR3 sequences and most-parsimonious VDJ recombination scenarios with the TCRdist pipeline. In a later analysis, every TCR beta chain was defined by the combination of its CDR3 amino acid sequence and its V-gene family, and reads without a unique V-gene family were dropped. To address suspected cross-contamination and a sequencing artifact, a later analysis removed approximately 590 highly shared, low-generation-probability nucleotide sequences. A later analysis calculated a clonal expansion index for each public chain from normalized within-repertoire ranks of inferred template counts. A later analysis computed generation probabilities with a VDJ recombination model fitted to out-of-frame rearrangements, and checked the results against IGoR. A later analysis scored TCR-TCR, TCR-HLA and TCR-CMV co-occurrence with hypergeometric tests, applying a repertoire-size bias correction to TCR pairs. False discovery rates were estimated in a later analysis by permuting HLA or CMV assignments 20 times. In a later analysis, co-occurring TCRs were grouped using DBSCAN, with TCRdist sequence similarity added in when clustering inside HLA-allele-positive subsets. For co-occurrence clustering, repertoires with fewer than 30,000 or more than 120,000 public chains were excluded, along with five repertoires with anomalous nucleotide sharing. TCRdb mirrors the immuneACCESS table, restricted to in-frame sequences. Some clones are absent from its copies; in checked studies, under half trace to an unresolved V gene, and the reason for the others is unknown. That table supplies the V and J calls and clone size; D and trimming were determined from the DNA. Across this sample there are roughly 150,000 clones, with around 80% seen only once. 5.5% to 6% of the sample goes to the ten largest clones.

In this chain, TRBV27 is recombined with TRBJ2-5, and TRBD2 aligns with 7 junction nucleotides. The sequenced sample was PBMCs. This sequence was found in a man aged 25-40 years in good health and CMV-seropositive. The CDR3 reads CASSLLGEGETQYF. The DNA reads TGTGCCAGCAGTTTGTTGGGGGAGGGAGAGACCCAGTACTTC.